These 26 T cell receptor beta chains came from one sample sequenced in a study of cytotoxic CD8 clonotypes in ibrutinib-treated CLL. Here immunoSEQ multiplex PCR was the method, and the copy in TCRdb shows in-frame clones only, minus some. The sample contains around 140,000 clones, 80% of which appear only once. Specimen: PBMCs, collected after 36 months of ibrutinib treatment. Receptors originate from a human donor with chronic lymphocytic leukemia.

J is TRBJ2-1 and V is TRBV7-2; D is unclear. The CDR3 sequence is 11 residues long. Looked up from germline, CDR1 is SGHTA and CDR2 is FQGNSA. Trimming pared 2 bases from V and 8 bases from J, leaving 4 bases between. CDR3 region: CASSLRYEQFF. CDR3 sequence (DNA): TGTGCCAGCAGCTTAAGGTATGAGCAGTTCTTC.

The CDR3 sequence is CASSLGGVGETQYF. The CDR3 region has the DNA TGTGCCAGCAGCTTAGGAGGGGTCGGGGAGACCCAGTACTTC. V usage is TRBV7-2 and J usage is TRBJ2-5, with D perhaps assigned TRBD1 or TRBD2 (5 bases each). V shed 1 base and J shed 5 bases, with 11 bases lying between them. The CDR3 contains 14 residues. Germline V gene data show CDR1 as SGHTA and CDR2 as FQGNSA.

The V and J genes are TRBV10-3 and TRBJ1-2, with 7 bases that match TRBD1. This CDR3 region has 14 residues. Trimming removed 5 bases from V and 7 bases from J; junction bases left unmatched: 10. Germline assignment: CDR1 ENHRY and CDR2 SYGVKD. CDR3 residues: CAISRDSPSGGYTF. The CDR3 bases are TGTGCCATCAGTCGGGACAGCCCTAGCGGTGGCTACACCTTC.

V and J are TRBV6-1 and TRBJ1-4; 9 bases agree with TRBD1. In germline, CDR1 is MNHNS, CDR2 SASEGT. This CDR3 is 13 amino acids long. V lost 10 bases and J lost 6; bases outside the gene matches: 6. CDR3 sequence (DNA): TGTGCCACGTTCCGGGACAGGGATGAAAAACTGTTTTTT. Protein product: CATFRDRDEKLFF.

The chain combines TRBV25-1 with TRBJ2-1; D is undetermined. Germline V gene lookup returns CDR1 MGHDK and CDR2 SYGVNS. This CDR3 spans 14 amino acids. Between the trimmed V and J ends, which lost 0 bases and 7 bases, there was a span of 10 bases. The CDR3 sequence is CASSEYPQRNEQFF. The CDR3 DNA is TGTGCCAGCAGTGAATATCCACAGCGAAATGAGCAGTTCTTC.

The J gene is TRBJ2-7, the V gene TRBV15; D is possibly TRBD2 (8 bases). The V and J ends lost 0 bases and 4 bases respectively, with 19 bases between them. Germline loops: CDR1 LNHNV, CDR2 YYDKDF (reference sequence). The CDR3 is 17 residues long. The CDR3 loop is CATSRDTTGTRFYEQYF. The DNA for the CDR3 is TGTGCCACCAGCAGAGATACGACAGGGACTAGATTTTACGAGCAGTACTTC.

J is TRBJ1-1 and V is TRBV2, with a tentative D call TRBD1 (6 bases). Germline V gene sequence: CDR1 SNHLY, CDR2 FYNNEI. V was shortened by 8 bases and J by 3 bases, with 13 bases between the two germline ends. The CDR3 contains 13 residues. The CDR3 DNA follows: TGTGCCAGCTCAGGGGTGGAACACACTGAAGCTTTCTTT. Translating gives CASSGVEHTEAFF.

J is TRBJ1-1 and V is TRBV25-1, with D uncertain. There are 12 residues in the CDR3. V dropped 4 bases and J dropped 5 bases, with 8 bases sitting between them. Germline values: CDR1 MGHDK, CDR2 SYGVNS. CDR3 residues: CASSGSGTEAFF. In DNA, the CDR3 is TGTGCCAGCAGTGGCTCAGGAACTGAAGCTTTCTTT.

DNA for the CDR3: TGTGCCACCAGCGTACAGGGGGGCGGGGAGCTGTTTTTT. Protein: CATSVQGGGELFF. V is TRBV15 and J is TRBJ2-2, with 8 nucleotides matching TRBD1. The CDR3 is 13 amino acids. V lost 5 bases and J lost 7; bases outside the gene matches: 3. CDR1 is LNHNV, CDR2 YYDKDF, per germline (reference sequence).

The chain recombines TRBV6-6 with TRBJ1-1; 10 positions match TRBD1. Germline V lookup: CDR1 MNHNY, CDR2 SVGAGI (reference sequence). This CDR3 has 14 amino acids. V lost 6 bases and J lost 1; bases outside the gene matches: 2. CDR3 loop: CASRRQGANTEAFF. As DNA, the CDR3 is TGTGCCAGCAGACGACAGGGGGCGAACACTGAAGCTTTCTTT.

V usage is TRBV5-6 and J usage is TRBJ2-5; the match to TRBD2 covers 14 bases. The CDR3 length is 13 residues. Germline trimming cut 10 bases from V and 4 bases from J; bases unmatched to any gene: 3. Germline V lookup: CDR1 SGHDT, CDR2 YYEEEE. CDR3 in amino acids: CAGGLAGGETQYF. CDR3 in DNA: TGTGCCGGTGGACTAGCGGGAGGAGAGACCCAGTACTTC.

The chain uses TRBV7-9 and TRBJ2-5, with 14 bases lining up with TRBD2. This CDR3 spans 16 amino acids. J was trimmed by 5 bases and V by 7 bases; bases with no gene match: 9. Germline loops: CDR1 SEHNR, CDR2 FQNEAQ (reference sequence). CDR3 in DNA: TGTGCCAGCATCTTTGGGACTAGCGGGAGTACGGAGACCCAGTACTTC. Encoded protein: CASIFGTSGSTETQYF.

V usage is TRBV7-9 and J usage is TRBJ1-2; 7 nucleotides match TRBD1. CDR3 length: 16 amino acids. V shed 5 bases, J shed 3 bases, and the junction held 12 bases outside the gene matches. Germline V gene lookup returns CDR1 SEHNR and CDR2 FQNEAQ (reference sequence). CDR3 sequence: CASSPSTGRGDYGYTF. The CDR3, as DNA: TGTGCCAGCAGCCCTTCGACAGGGCGAGGAGACTATGGCTACACCTTC. The full variable domain, completed using reference TRBV7-9 and TRBJ1-2, is DTGVSQNPRHKITKRGQNVTFRCDPISEHNRLYWYRQTLGQGPEFLTYFQNEAQLEKSRLLSDRFSAERPKGSFSTLEIQRTEQGDSAMYLCASSPSTGRGDYGYTFGSGTRLTVV.

The chain uses TRBV20-1 and TRBJ2-1; D remains unclear. The germline V gene has CDR1 DFQATT and CDR2 SNEGSKA (reference sequence). Trimming left V 3 bases short and J 9 bases short, with 6 bases between. The CDR3 is 10 amino acids. The CDR3 here is CSASASEQFF. The CDR3 nucleotides read TGCAGTGCTAGCGCGAGTGAGCAGTTCTTC.

This chain connects TRBV11-2 to TRBJ2-1; perhaps TRBD1 as D (6 bases). V was trimmed by 7 bases and J by 10 bases, leaving 17 bases between them. Germline CDR1 and CDR2: SGHAT and FQNNGV. CDR3 size: 13 residues. The CDR3 nucleotides are TGTGCCAGCACCTCAGGGGCGAGGGTGGAGCAGTTCTTC. Amino acids: CASTSGARVEQFF.

V usage is TRBV10-2 and J usage is TRBJ2-3; 7 bases match TRBD2. The CDR3 loop spans 14 amino acids. The trim removed 6 bases at V and 4 bases at J, leaving 7 bases unmatched. Germline CDR1 and CDR2: WSHSY and SAAADI. The CDR3 spells CASSGTSVADTQYF. The CDR3 coding sequence is TGCGCCAGCAGCGGAACTAGCGTAGCAGATACGCAGTATTTT.

V gene TRBV7-9 combines with J gene TRBJ2-7; the D is unclear. Deletions cut 5 bases from V and 7 bases from J, with 12 bases between. The germline gives CDR1 SEHNR, CDR2 FQNEAQ (reference sequence). CDR3 size: 12 residues. The CDR3 loop reads CASSIHSTEQYF. The CDR3 DNA reads as TGTGCCAGCAGCATCCACAGTACAGAGCAGTACTTC.

This clone has more than one count but fewer than ten. The chain recombines TRBV19 with TRBJ1-2; no clear D. The CDR3 loop spans 13 amino acids. V lost 3 bases, J lost 1 base, and 6 bases lay in between. Per germline, CDR1 LNHDA and CDR2 SQIVND (reference sequence). DNA of the CDR3: TGTGCCAGTAGTATCTCACATAACTATGGCTACACCTTC. Translating it yields CASSISHNYGYTF. The full variable domain, with the rest looked up from reference TRBV19 and TRBJ1-2, is DGGITQSPKYLFRKEGQNVTLSCEQNLNHDAMYWYRQDPGQGLRLIYYSQIVNDFQKGDIAEGYSVSREKKESFPLTVTSAQKNPTAFYLCASSISHNYGYTFGSGTRLTVV.

The chain links TRBV4-2 to TRBJ2-1; 8 nucleotides agree with TRBD1. Germline V gene data show CDR1 as LGHNA and CDR2 as YNFKEQ. CDR3 size: 16 residues. The trim removed 1 base at V and 4 bases at J, leaving 6 bases unmatched. The CDR3 DNA follows: TGTGCCAGCAGCCAAGTAACCGGACAGGGATACAATGAGCAGTTCTTC. It translates to CASSQVTGQGYNEQFF.

Notes on this clone: This same CDR3 is encoded by further DNA sequences in the sample. The chain's CDR3 is CASSPGRSNQPQHF. Written as DNA, the CDR3 is TGTGCCAGCTCCCCCGGGAGGAGCAATCAGCCCCAGCATTTT. The chain links TRBV18 to TRBJ1-5, with D unresolved. Germline CDR1 is KGHSH and CDR2 is LQKENI. The ends were cut back, 6 bases at V and 1 base at J, with 10 bases in the middle. The CDR3 is 14 amino acids.

The rearrangement links TRBV7-9 to TRBJ2-3; D gene ambiguous. CDR1 and CDR2 from the germline V gene are SEHNR and FQNEAQ (reference sequence). This CDR3 is 15 amino acids long. V was trimmed by 1 base and J by 1 base, leaving 9 bases between them. The DNA of the CDR3 is TGTGCCAGCAGCTTAGTGTGGGCCCGCACAGATACGCAGTATTTT. Protein: CASSLVWARTDTQYF.

The chain links TRBV28 to TRBJ1-4; D not resolved. Germline-derived CDR1 and CDR2 are MDHEN and SYDVKM. The CDR3 length is 12 residues. V was cut by 7 bases and J by 8 bases, with 11 bases left in between. CDR3 coding DNA: TGTGCCAGCACCCAAGCGGCCGAAAAACTGTTTTTT. Its translation: CASTQAAEKLFF.

The table lists this clone with a count of one. The rearrangement joins TRBV5-1 to TRBJ1-2; the D gene is possibly TRBD1 (6 bases). Germline lookup yields CDR1 SGHRS and CDR2 YFSETQ. This CDR3 is built from 18 residues. The V gene lost 0 bases and the J gene lost 0 bases, with 18 bases spanning the gap. The CDR3 DNA reads TGCGCCAGCAGCTTGGCACAATTACCAGGGGACTCTAACTATGGCTACACCTTC. Translated: CASSLAQLPGDSNYGYTF.

This clone appeared many times. V usage is TRBV5-8 and J usage is TRBJ1-2, with 8 nucleotides matching TRBD1. The length of the CDR3 is 14 residues. In germline, CDR1 is SGHTS, CDR2 YDEGEE. J was trimmed by 7 bases and V by 4 bases; bases with no gene match: 9. The CDR3 spells CASSRGTGRAGYTF. DNA of the CDR3: TGTGCCAGCAGCCGGGGGACAGGAAGAGCTGGCTACACCTTC.

The chain carries TRBV6-1 and TRBJ2-5; 8 positions match TRBD2. This CDR3 contains 15 residues. The germline gives CDR1 MNHNS, CDR2 SASEGT. With V trimmed by 7 bases and J by 2 bases, 9 bases remained unmatched. The CDR3 nucleotides are TGTGCCAGCAACCCGCTAGCGGGTCAGCAAGAGACCCAGTACTTC. Translation gives CASNPLAGQQETQYF.

As regards this clone: Other DNA sequences of this sample code for an identical CDR3. The genes are TRBV19 and TRBJ1-3; possible D gene TRBD1, 6 bases. The germline CDR1 and CDR2 sequences are LNHDA and SQIVND (reference sequence). This CDR3 has 15 residues. V shed 5 bases and J shed 1 base, with 12 bases lying between them. CDR3 coding DNA: TGTGCCAGTAGTTCCGGGACATCGTCTGGAAACACCATATATTTT. Translation gives CASSSGTSSGNTIYF.